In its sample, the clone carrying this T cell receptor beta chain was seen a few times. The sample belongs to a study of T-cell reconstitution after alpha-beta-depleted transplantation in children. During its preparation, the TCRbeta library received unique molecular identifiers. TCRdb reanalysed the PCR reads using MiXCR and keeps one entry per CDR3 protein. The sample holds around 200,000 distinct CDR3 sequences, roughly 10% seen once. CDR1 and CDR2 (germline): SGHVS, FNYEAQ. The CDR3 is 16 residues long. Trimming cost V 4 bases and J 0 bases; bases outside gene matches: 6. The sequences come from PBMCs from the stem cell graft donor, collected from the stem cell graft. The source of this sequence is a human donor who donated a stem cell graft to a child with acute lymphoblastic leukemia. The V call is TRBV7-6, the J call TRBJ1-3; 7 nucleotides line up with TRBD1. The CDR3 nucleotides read TGTGCCAGCAGCTCCCAATACAGGGGCTCTGGAAACACCATATATTTT. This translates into CASSSQYRGSGNTIYF.